This TCR beta chain was retrieved from a study of cytomegalovirus exposure and HLA in healthy donors. Germline-derived CDR1 and CDR2 are SGHTA and FQGTGA. Trimming cost V 4 bases and J 9 bases, with 16 bases left between them. The CDR3 extends over 14 amino acids. Concerning this clone itself: Its specificity is unknown.

Regarding the study as a whole: Highly shared variants forming one cluster were likely a sequencing artifact. In a later analysis, V- and J-gene trimming of beta chains associated with a DCLRE1C missense variant, replicated independently.

Primers for the PCR totalled 60 Vbeta and 13 Jbeta. Only in-frame clones appear in the TCRdb table, and some are missing; sequencing was by immunoSEQ multiplex PCR. Of 150,000 to 200,000 clones in the sample, 77% were seen once. The chain links TRBV7-3 to TRBJ2-1; no clear D. This TCR was sampled from a woman aged 25 to 39 in good health and CMV-seronegative. Sequenced: PBMCs. CDR3 sequence (DNA): TGTGCCAGCAGCTCCCCCGTCGAGGCCGGTGAGCAGTTCTTC. Its translation is CASSSPVEAGEQFF.